This is a list of T cell receptor beta chains from one sample in a study of OX40 agonist ivuxolimab in advanced cancers. TCRdb keeps only in-frame clones here, not all; method: immunoSEQ multiplex PCR. The data hold approximately 55,000 clones, with about 86% observed a single time. The specimen comprised CD4+ or CD8+ T cells sorted from blood, sampled in a trial of the OX40 agonist ivuxolimab. The receptors originated from an adult with an advanced solid tumor such as melanoma, head and neck, liver or kidney cancer. The conserved cysteine and the conserved F or W are not part of the CDR3 here. Rows give clone size only sometimes, using once, few, many, or a class for an expanded clone.

>TRBJ1-2|TRBV6-1|-
ASTMNPGNYGYT
>TRBJ2-5|TRBV28|-
ASSRGWVRETQY
>TRBJ1-2|TRBV5-4|-
ASYPREGYRTGYT
>TRBJ2-1|TRBV7-9|-
ASSHRGTSAINEQF
>TRBJ2-1|TRBV29-1|once
SVAYLRGGYNEQF
>TRBJ2-3|TRBV5-4|-
ASRRGLAGGTDTQY
>TRBJ1-2|TRBV23-1|-
ASRKSRGGKTNYGYT
>TRBJ2-3|TRBV7-3|-
ASSRGQGIDTQY
>TRBJ2-5|TRBV20-1|-
SAAHETQY
>TRBJ2-7|TRBV6-6|-
ASSYSSGSLYEQY
>TRBJ2-7|TRBV30|-
AWSVNNYEQY
>TRBJ1-6|TRBV27|-
ASGPWDRGSPLH
>TRBJ1-5|TRBV27|-
ASSRTGVNQPQH
>TRBJ2-7|TRBV5-3|-
ARSTGCEQY
>TRBJ1-5|TRBV21-1|-
ASSKGTGTGGSNQPQH
>TRBJ1-4|TRBV5-6|-
ASSPTGVNEKLF
>TRBJ1-2|TRBV2|-
ASRRDGDDGYT
>TRBJ1-1|TRBV6-5|-
ASRKKGTINTEAF
>TRBJ2-2|TRBV9|-
ASSYRGAGELF
>TRBJ2-4|TRBV6-1|-
ASSSRGGPKNIQY
>TRBJ1-5|TRBV4-2|once
ASSQEQAGRGVWSNQPQH
>TRBJ2-5|TRBV18|-
ASSPRRQEGETQY
>TRBJ2-3|TRBV19|large
ASSIAQGAPPVTDTQY
>TRBJ2-7|TRBV5-8|once
ASSSGLGGRHEQY
>TRBJ2-4|TRBV2|-
ASSYVPGGGIQY
>TRBJ2-7|TRBV5-1|-
ASSFGGAATPPYEQY